This entry describes one TCR beta chain. Its antigen is not known. Germline values: CDR1 ENHRY, CDR2 SYGVKD. CDR3 size: 15 residues. V was shortened by 0 bases and J by 4 bases, with 12 bases between the two germline ends. These data originate in a study of CD4 T cells in relation to SARS-CoV-2 and coronaviruses. Profiled with immunoSEQ multiplex PCR; TCRdb holds only in-frame clones, not every one. The sample consists of around 28,000 clones, roughly 76% of them appearing once. This TCR derives from an adult with COVID-19. The gene calls are TRBV10-3 and TRBJ2-5; D call uncertain. Source material: memory CD4+ T cells from PBMCs, cultured in vitro. The CDR3 loop is CAISESQDLSETQYF. DNA of the CDR3: TGTGCCATCAGTGAGTCGCAGGACCTGTCAGAGACCCAGTACTTC.